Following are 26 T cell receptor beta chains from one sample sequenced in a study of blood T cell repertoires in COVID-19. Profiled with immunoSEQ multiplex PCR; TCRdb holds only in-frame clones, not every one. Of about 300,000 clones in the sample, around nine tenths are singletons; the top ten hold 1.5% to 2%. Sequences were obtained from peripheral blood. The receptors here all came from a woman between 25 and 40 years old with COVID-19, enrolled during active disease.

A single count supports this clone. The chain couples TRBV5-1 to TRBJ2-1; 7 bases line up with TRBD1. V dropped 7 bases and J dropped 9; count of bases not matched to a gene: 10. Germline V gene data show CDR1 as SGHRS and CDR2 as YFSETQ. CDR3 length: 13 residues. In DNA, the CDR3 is TGCGCCAGCGGAGCACAAGGGGGCTCTGAGCAGTTCTTC. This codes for CASGAQGGSEQFF.

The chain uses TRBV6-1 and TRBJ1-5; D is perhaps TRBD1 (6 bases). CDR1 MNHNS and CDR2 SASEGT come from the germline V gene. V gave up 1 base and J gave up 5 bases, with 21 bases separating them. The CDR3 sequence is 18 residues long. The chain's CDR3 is CASSEGVWGPGGYQPQHF. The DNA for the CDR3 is TGTGCCAGCAGTGAAGGGGTTTGGGGGCCCGGGGGGTATCAGCCCCAGCATTTT.

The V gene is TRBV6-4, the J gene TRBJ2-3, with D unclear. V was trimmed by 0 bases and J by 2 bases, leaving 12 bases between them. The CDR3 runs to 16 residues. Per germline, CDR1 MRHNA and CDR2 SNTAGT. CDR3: CASSDSNLGYTDTQYF. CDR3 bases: TGTGCCAGCAGTGACTCGAATCTGGGCTACACAGATACGCAGTATTTT.

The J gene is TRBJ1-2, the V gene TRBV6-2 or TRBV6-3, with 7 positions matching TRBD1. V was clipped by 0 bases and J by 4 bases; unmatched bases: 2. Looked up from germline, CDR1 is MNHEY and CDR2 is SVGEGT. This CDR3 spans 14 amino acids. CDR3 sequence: CASSYSTGLYGYTF. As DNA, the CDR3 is TGTGCCAGCAGTTACTCGACAGGGCTCTATGGCTACACCTTC.

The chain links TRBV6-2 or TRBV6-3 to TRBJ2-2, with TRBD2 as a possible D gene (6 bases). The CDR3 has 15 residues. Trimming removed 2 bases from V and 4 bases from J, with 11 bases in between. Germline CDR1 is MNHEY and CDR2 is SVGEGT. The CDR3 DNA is TGTGCCAGCAGTTACGGGGGGTCAGGCACCGGGGAGCTGTTTTTT. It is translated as CASSYGGSGTGELFF.

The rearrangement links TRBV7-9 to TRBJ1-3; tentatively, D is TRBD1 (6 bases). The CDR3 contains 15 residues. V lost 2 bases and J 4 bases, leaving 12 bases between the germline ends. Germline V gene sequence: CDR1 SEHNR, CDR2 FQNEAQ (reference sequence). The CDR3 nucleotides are TGTGCCAGCAGCTTAACAGGGTCTGGGGGAAACACCATATATTTT. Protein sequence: CASSLTGSGGNTIYF.

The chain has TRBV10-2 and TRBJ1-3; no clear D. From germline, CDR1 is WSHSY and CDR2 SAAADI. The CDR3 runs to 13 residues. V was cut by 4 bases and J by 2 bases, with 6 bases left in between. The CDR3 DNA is TGCGCCAGCAGTGCGCAGACTGGAAACACCATATATTTT. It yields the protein CASSAQTGNTIYF.

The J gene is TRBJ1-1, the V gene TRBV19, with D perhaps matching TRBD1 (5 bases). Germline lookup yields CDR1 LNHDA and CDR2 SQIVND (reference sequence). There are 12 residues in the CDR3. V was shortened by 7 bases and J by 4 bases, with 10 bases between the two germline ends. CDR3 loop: CASIRRGTEAFF. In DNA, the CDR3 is TGTGCCAGTATAAGAAGGGGCACTGAAGCTTTCTTT.

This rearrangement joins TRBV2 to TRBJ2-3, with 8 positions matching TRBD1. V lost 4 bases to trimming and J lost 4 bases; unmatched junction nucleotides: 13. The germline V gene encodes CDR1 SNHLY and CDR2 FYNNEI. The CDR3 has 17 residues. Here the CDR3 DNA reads TGTGCCAGCAGTGCCGACAGTTTCAGGGGGCTTTCAGATACGCAGTATTTT. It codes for CASSADSFRGLSDTQYF.

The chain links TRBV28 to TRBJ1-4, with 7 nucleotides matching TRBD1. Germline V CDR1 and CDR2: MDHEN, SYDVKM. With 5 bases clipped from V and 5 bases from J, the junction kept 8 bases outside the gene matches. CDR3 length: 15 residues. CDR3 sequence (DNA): TGTGCCAGCAGTCTTAGACAGGGTGGGAATGAAAAACTGTTTTTT. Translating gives CASSLRQGGNEKLFF.

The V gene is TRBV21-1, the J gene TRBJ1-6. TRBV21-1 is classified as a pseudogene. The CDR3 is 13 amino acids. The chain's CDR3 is CASSLAGDPPLHF. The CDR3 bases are TGTGCCAGCAGCCTAGCGGGGGATCCACCCCTCCACTTT.

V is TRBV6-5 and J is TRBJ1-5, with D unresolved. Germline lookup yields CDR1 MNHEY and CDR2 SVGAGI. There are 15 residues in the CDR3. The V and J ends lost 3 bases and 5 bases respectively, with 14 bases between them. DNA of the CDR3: TGTGCCAGCAGTTATCTCAAGTCGCGAGATCAGCCCCAGCATTTT. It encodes CASSYLKSRDQPQHF.

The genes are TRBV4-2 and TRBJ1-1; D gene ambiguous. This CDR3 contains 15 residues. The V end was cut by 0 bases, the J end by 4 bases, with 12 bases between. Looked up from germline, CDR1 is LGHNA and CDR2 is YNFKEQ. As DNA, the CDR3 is TGTGCCAGCAGCCAAGAAAACAGTGGGCGCACTGAAGCTTTCTTT. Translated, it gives CASSQENSGRTEAFF.

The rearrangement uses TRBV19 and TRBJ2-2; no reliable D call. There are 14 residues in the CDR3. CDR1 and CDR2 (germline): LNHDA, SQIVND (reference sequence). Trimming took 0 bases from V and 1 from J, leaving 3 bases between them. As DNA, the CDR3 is TGTGCCAGTAGTATAGACAGGAACACCGGGGAGCTGTTTTTT. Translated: CASSIDRNTGELFF.

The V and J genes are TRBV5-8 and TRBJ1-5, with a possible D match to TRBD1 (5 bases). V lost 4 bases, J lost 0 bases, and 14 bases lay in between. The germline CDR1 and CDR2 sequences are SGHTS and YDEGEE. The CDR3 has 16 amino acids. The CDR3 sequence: CASSQGTGFSNQPQHF. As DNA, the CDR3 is TGTGCCAGCAGCCAGGGTACGGGCTTTAGCAATCAGCCCCAGCATTTT.

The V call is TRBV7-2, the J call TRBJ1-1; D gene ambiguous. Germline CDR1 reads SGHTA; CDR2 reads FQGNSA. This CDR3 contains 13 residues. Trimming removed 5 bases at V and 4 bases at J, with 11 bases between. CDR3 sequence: CASSTRVVTEAFF. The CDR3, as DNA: TGTGCCAGCAGCACCCGGGTGGTCACTGAAGCTTTCTTT.

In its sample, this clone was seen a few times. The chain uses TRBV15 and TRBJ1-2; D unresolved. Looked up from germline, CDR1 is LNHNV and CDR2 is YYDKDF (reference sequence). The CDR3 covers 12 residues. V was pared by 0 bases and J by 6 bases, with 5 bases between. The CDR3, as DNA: TGTGCCACCAGCAGAGATCTTAATGGCTACACCTTC. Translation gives CATSRDLNGYTF.

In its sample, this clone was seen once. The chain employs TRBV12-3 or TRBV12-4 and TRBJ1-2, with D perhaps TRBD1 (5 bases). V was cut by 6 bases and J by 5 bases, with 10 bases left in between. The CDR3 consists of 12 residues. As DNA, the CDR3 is TGTGCCAGCAGCCCGGGACTTTATGGCTACACCTTC. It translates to CASSPGLYGYTF.

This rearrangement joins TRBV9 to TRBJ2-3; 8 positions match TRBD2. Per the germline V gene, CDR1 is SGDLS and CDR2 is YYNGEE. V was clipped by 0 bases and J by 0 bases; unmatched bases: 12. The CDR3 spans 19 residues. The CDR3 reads CASSVGDLRAGASTDTQYF. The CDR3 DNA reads TGTGCCAGCAGCGTAGGTGATTTACGAGCGGGAGCTAGCACAGATACGCAGTATTTT.

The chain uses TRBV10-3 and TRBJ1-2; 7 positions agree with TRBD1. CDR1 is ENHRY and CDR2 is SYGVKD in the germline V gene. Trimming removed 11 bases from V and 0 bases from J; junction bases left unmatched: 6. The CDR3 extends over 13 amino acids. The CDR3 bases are TGTGCCCACCGGGACAGCGCTAACTATGGCTACACCTTC. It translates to CAHRDSANYGYTF.

The CDR3 here is CASSAGTGIGNIQYF. In DNA form, the CDR3 reads TGTGCCAGCAGCGCGGGGACAGGGATAGGGAACATTCAGTACTTC. The rearrangement links TRBV9 to TRBJ2-4; 9 bases map to TRBD1. V shed 3 bases and J 7 bases; nucleotides not matched to a gene: 8. This CDR3 contains 15 residues. Germline V gene data show CDR1 as SGDLS and CDR2 as YYNGEE. Full variable domain (missing parts from reference TRBV9 and TRBJ2-4): DSGVTQTPKHLITATGQRVTLRCSPRSGDLSVYWYQQSLDQGLQFLIQYYNGEERAKGNILERFSAQQFPDLHSELNLSSLELGDSALYFCASSAGTGIGNIQYFGAGTRLSVL.

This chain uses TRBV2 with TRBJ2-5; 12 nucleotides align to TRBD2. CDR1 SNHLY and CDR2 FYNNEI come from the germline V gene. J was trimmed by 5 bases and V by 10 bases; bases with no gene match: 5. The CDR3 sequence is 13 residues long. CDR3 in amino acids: CATPGLAGETQYF. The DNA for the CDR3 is TGTGCCACCCCGGGACTAGCGGGCGAGACCCAGTACTTC.

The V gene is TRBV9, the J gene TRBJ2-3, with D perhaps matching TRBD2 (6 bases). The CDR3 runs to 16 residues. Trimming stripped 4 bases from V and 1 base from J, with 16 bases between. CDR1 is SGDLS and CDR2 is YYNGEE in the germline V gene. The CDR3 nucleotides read TGTGCCAGCAGCCCCCGCTCTAGCGCTCGCACAGATACGCAGTATTTT. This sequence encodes CASSPRSSARTDTQYF.

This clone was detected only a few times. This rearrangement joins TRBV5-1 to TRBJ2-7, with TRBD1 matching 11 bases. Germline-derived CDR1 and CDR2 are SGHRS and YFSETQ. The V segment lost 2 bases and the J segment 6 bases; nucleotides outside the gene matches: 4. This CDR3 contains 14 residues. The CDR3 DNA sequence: TGCGCCAGCAGCTTTGGGACAGGGGGTGGCGAGCAGTACTTC. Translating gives CASSFGTGGGEQYF. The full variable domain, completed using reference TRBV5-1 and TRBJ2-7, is KAGVTQTPRYLIKTRGQQVTLSCSPISGHRSVSWYQQTPGQGLQFLFEYFSETQRNKGNFPGRFSGRQFSNSRSEMNVSTLELGDSALYLCASSFGTGGGEQYFGPGTRLTVT.

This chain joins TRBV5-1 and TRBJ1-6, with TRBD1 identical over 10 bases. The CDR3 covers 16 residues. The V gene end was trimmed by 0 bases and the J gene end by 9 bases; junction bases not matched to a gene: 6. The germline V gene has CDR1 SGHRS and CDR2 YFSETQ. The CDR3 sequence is CASSLASGTGVSPLHF. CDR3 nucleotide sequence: TGCGCCAGCAGCTTGGCCTCTGGGACAGGGGTTTCACCCCTCCACTTT.

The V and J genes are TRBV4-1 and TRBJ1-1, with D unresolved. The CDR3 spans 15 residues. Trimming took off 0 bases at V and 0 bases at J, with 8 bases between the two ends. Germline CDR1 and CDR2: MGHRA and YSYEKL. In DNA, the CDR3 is TGCGCCAGCAGCCAAGATAAAGCTATGAACACTGAAGCTTTCTTT. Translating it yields CASSQDKAMNTEAFF.